Detailed here is one TCR beta chain. The target antigen is unknown. This specimen comes from a study of CD8 T cells in ankylosing spondylitis. The TCR beta libraries were generated through quantitative 5'-RACE incorporating molecular barcodes. TCRdb ran MiXCR on the 5' RACE reads and lists one entry per CDR3 protein. There are around 490,000 distinct CDR3 sequences in the sample; over 4% occur only once, and 3% to 4% lies in the top ten. Trimming at V came to 6 bases and at J to 13 bases, leaving 12 bases not matched to a gene. The CDR3 has 14 amino acids. CDR1 SNHLY and CDR2 FYNNEI come from the germline V gene. Regarding the study as a whole: For ankylosing spondylitis blood, a TCR beta motif of 8 or 9 highly homologous variants appeared characteristic. Previous work reported some of these motif variants in the synovial fluid and blood of reactive arthritis. With a CD8+ phenotype, disease-linked clones were relatively rare in peripheral blood. Reportedly, significant enrichment of disease-linked clones occurred in matched ankylosing spondylitis synovial fluid.

Sequenced: blood, either unsorted or a sorted T cell fraction (not recorded which). The chain employs TRBV2 and TRBJ1-6, with 7 bases aligning to TRBD1. The TCR originated in a male donor with ankylosing spondylitis. The CDR3: CASRPGTAGSPLHF. CDR3 DNA sequence: TGTGCCAGCAGACCCGGGACAGCCGGATCGCCCCTCCACTTT.